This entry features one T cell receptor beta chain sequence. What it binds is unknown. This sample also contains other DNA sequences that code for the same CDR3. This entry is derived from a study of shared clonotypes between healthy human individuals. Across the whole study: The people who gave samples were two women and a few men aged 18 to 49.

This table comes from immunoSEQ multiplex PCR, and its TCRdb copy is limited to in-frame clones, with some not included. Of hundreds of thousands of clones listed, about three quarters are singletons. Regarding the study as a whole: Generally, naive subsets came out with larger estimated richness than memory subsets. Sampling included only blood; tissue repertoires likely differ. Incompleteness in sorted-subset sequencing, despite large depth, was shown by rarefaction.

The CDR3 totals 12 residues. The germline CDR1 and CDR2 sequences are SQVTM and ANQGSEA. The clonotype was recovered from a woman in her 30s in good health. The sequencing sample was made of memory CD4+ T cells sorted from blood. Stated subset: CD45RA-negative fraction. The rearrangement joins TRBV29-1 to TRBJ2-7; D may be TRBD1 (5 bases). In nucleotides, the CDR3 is TGCAGTGCCCGGTTCAGGGAATCCGAGCAGTACTTC. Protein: CSARFRESEQYF.